The clone carrying this T cell receptor beta chain was seen more than once but under ten times. The target antigen is unknown. Viral peptide pools were used in the ViraFEST assay to expand antigen-specific CD4+ T cells, and sequencing came afterward. Following 10 days of culture, CD4+ T cells were isolated. It was two doses of either the BNT162b2 or mRNA-1273 vaccine that participants received. The data were produced by immunoSEQ multiplex PCR, yet TCRdb's version contains in-frame clones alone and is incomplete. The top ten hold 1.2% of the sample, which has about 72,000 clones, about 86% seen once. The data were taken from a study of vaccination effects on CD4 cells after COVID-19. The CDR3 spans 13 residues. V was trimmed by 5 bases and J by 2 bases, leaving 10 bases between them. Per germline, CDR1 MNHEY and CDR2 SVGEGT.

V gene TRBV6-2 or TRBV6-3 combines with J gene TRBJ2-7, with D tentatively TRBD1 or TRBD2 (5 bases each). This TCR came from a human donor who received a COVID-19 vaccine. Sample: CD4+ T cells from PBMCs cultured with HCoV-229E spike peptides, taken after COVID-19 vaccination. The CDR3 DNA follows: TGTGCCAGCAGTCGGGACGGACCCTACGAGCAGTACGTC. Encoded protein: CASSRDGPYEQYV.